The rows below give T cell receptor beta chains drawn from one sample of a study of Ad26.COV2.S vaccination and SARS-CoV-2 variants. TCRdb keeps only in-frame clones here, not all; method: immunoSEQ multiplex PCR. The table lists 300,000 to 450,000 clones, about 90% of them singletons, with 3.9% in the top ten. Specimen: peripheral blood, collected after recovery from COVID-19. The receptors derive from a human donor who had recovered from COVID-19. Each CDR3 is given with its conserved first and last residue. The D gene is left open where the match is weak. Some rows have no size entry. The others give once, few or many, or a class for an expanded clone.

d_call j_call v_call clone_size cdr3_nt cdr3_aa
- TRBJ2-2 TRBV4-2 - TGTGCCAGCAGCCAGACCACCGGGGAGCTGTTTTTT CASSQTTGELFF
TRBD1 TRBJ1-6 TRBV7-9 - TGTGCCAGCAGCTCCGTGGGACAGACCCGGGGAGGGTCACCCCTCCACTTT CASSSVGQTRGGSPLHF
TRBD2 TRBJ2-1 TRBV9 - TGTGCCAGCAGCTCCTCCCGGGGCGAGCGGGGGGGCTATGAGCAGTTCTTC CASSSSRGERGGYEQFF
TRBD1 TRBJ1-2 TRBV10-3 - TGTGCCATCAGTGAGTCAGGAGGGGGCCCTAACTATGGCTACACCTTC CAISESGGGPNYGYTF
- TRBJ2-7 TRBV19 - TGTGCCAGTAGTGGCCGGGACAAATACTACGAGCAGTACTTC CASSGRDKYYEQYF
TRBD1 TRBJ2-7 TRBV5-1 - TGCGCCAGCAGCCCGGGGACAGCCTCCTACGAGCAGTACTTC CASSPGTASYEQYF
TRBD1 TRBJ1-2 TRBV2 - TGTGCCAGCAACTTACCTCGGGACAGGGCTTCCTATGGCTACACCTTC CASNLPRDRASYGYTF
- TRBJ2-1 TRBV7-9 - TGTGCCAGCAGCTTAGATCAGCCCTACAATGAGCAGTTCTTC CASSLDQPYNEQFF
TRBD1 TRBJ1-2 TRBV27 - TGTGCCAGCAGTACCACCCTAACAGGGGGTGGCTACACCTTC CASSTTLTGGGYTF
- TRBJ1-3 TRBV7-8 - TGTGCCAGCAGCTTACTTGGGACCACGATGGACCGAAACACCATATATTTT CASSLLGTTMDRNTIYF
- TRBJ1-2 TRBV4-3 - TGCGCCAGCAGCCAAGATGGGAACAGGTTAAATGGCTACACCTTC CASSQDGNRLNGYTF
- TRBJ2-3 TRBV3-1/TRBV3-2 - TGTGCCAGCAGCCATTTGGGGAGAGATACGCAGTATTTT CASSHLGRDTQYF
- TRBJ1-2 TRBV9 - TGTGCCAGCAGCGTAGCCCCGGCGGACAGCTTCTATGGCTACACCTTC CASSVAPADSFYGYTF
- TRBJ1-2 TRBV6-1 once TGTGCCAGCAGTGAAGGGGTCAACTATGGCTACACCTTC CASSEGVNYGYTF
TRBD1 TRBJ2-7 TRBV2 - TGTGCCAGCAGCGGACAGGGACGCGAGCAGTACTTC CASSGQGREQYF
TRBD1 TRBJ1-2 TRBV9 - TGTGCCAGCAGCATCTCCGGGACAGGGATTCAGGGTTATGGCTACACCTTC CASSISGTGIQGYGYTF
- TRBJ2-5 TRBV19 - TGTGCCAGTAGTACAGGGGTTAGGGAGACCCAGTACTTC CASSTGVRETQYF
- TRBJ1-2 TRBV2 - TGTGCCAGCAGCGATGAAGGGGGAAACGGCTACACCTTC CASSDEGGNGYTF
- TRBJ1-2 TRBV25-1 - TGTGCCAGCAGTGTTAGTGATAACTATGGCTACACCTTC CASSVSDNYGYTF
- TRBJ1-2 TRBV19 - TGTGCCAGTACTTTGGACACGGCTAACTATGGCTACACCTTC CASTLDTANYGYTF
TRBD1 TRBJ1-1 TRBV29-1 - TGCAGCGTGGTCCGGACAGGAGGATTGAACACTGAAGCTTTCTTT CSVVRTGGLNTEAFF
- TRBJ2-7 TRBV20-1 - TGCAGTGCTGCTCGGCTGGACGAGCAGTACTTC CSAARLDEQYF
TRBD1 TRBJ1-3 TRBV5-1 - TGCGCCAGCAGCTTGACAGGGGGTGATGGAAACACCATATATTTT CASSLTGGDGNTIYF
- TRBJ1-1 TRBV6-1 - TGTGCCAGCAGTGAGAGGGGGGAGAAAGCTTTCTTT CASSERGEKAFF
TRBD1 TRBJ1-5 TRBV9 - TGTGCCAGCTCCGACAGGGTAAGTCAGCCCCAGCATTTT CASSDRVSQPQHF
- TRBJ1-1 TRBV6-5 - TGTGCCAGCAAGCGGAGAGCTGAAGCTTTCTTT CASKRRAEAFF
TRBD2 TRBJ2-2 TRBV5-4 - TGTGCCAGCAGACGCGGGACTAGCGGGGGGAACACCGGGGAGCTGTTTTTT CASRRGTSGGNTGELFF
TRBD2 TRBJ2-7 TRBV6-6 - TGTGCCAGCAGTTACCTACCTAGCGGGGGACCCTACGAGCAGTACTTC CASSYLPSGGPYEQYF
- TRBJ1-1 TRBV2 - TGTGCCAGCATCCCTGGGAGAGGGGTTACTGAAGCTTTCTTT CASIPGRGVTEAFF
- TRBJ2-2 TRBV7-3 once TGTGCCAGCACCCGGTCGGGGGGCGCGGGCACCGGGGAGCTGTTTTTT CASTRSGGAGTGELFF
- TRBJ1-2 TRBV9 - TGTGCCAGCAGCCCACGACAGGCCTATGGCTACACCTTC CASSPRQAYGYTF
- TRBJ2-2 TRBV7-3 - TGTGCCAGCAGCTCCGTCATGGGGGGGAACACCGGGGAGCTGTTTTTT CASSSVMGGNTGELFF
TRBD2 TRBJ2-3 TRBV27 - TGTGCCAGCAGTTTAGAGCGGGGGGCCTCAGATACGCAGTATTTT CASSLERGASDTQYF
TRBD1 TRBJ1-2 TRBV4-1 few TGCGCCAGCAGCCAGGACAGGGTTAGGAGCTACACCTTC CASSQDRVRSYTF
- TRBJ1-4 TRBV27 - TGTGCCAGCAGTTTTGCGCGGGGGGATAATGAAAAACTGTTTTTT CASSFARGDNEKLFF
- TRBJ2-5 TRBV5-6 - TGTGCCAGCAGCAGGGGGGAGACCCAGTACTTC CASSRGETQYF
- TRBJ2-7 TRBV18 once TGTGCCAGCTCACCAGTTAACAGGGCAGACGAGCAGTACTTC CASSPVNRADEQYF
- TRBJ2-6 TRBV29-1 - TGCAGCGTTGAAGAGGTGAGCTCTGGGGCCAACGTCCTGACTTTC CSVEEVSSGANVLTF
TRBD1 TRBJ1-2 TRBV5-4 - TGTGCCAGCAGCTTGGTGCGTCTTGGACGAGGGGGCGCCTATGGCTACACCTTC CASSLVRLGRGGAYGYTF
TRBD1 TRBJ2-1 TRBV19 - TGTGCCAGTAGTATTGAGATGACAGGGCACTACAATGAGCAGTTCTTC CASSIEMTGHYNEQFF
- TRBJ1-2 TRBV6-5 once TGTGCCAGCCTATTCCGATCCGGGCAGAACTATGGCTACACCTTC CASLFRSGQNYGYTF
TRBD1 TRBJ1-1 TRBV9 once TGTGCCAGCAGCAACAGGGGAGGCACTGAAGCTTTCTTT CASSNRGGTEAFF
- TRBJ2-7 TRBV5-1 few TGCGCCAGCAGATATCAGGGCAGGACCTCTGACGAGCAGTACTTC CASRYQGRTSDEQYF
- TRBJ2-3 TRBV9 - TGTGCCAGCAGCTCAGCGGGACAGGAGAGCACAGATACGCAGTATTTT CASSSAGQESTDTQYF
- TRBJ1-1 TRBV6-5 - TGTGCCAGCAGAGACCAAACACGCAGGGGCCTTGAAGCTTTCTTT CASRDQTRRGLEAFF
- TRBJ1-1 TRBV6-2/TRBV6-3 - TGTGCCAGCAGCTTCCACAGGGCCGTATCCGAAGCTTTCTTT CASSFHRAVSEAFF
- TRBJ2-7 TRBV11-3 - TGTGCCAGCAGCAGGACTTCTGCCTACGAGCAGTACTTC CASSRTSAYEQYF
- TRBJ1-1 TRBV9 - TGTGCCAGCAGCGTCTTATCGACAGCGAACACTGAAGCTTTCTTT CASSVLSTANTEAFF
TRBD1 TRBJ1-3 TRBV28 - TGTGCCAGCAGGGAGGGACAGCTCTTCTCTGGAAACACCATATATTTT CASREGQLFSGNTIYF
- TRBJ1-1 TRBV27 - TGTGCCAGCAGTTTATTTACAGGAGCAGGTGTGAACACTGAAGCTTTCTTT CASSLFTGAGVNTEAFF
- TRBJ1-2 TRBV27 - TGTGCCAGCAGTTTATACTCAGGGAACTATGGCTACACCTTC CASSLYSGNYGYTF
- TRBJ2-3 TRBV9 - TGTGCCAGCAGCGCGGTCCAGGGCGTACAAAACACAGATACGCAGTATTTT CASSAVQGVQNTDTQYF
TRBD2 TRBJ2-5 TRBV9 - TGTGCCAGCAGCGTAGGCGCTAGCGGGGGGGCAGGAGAGACCCAGTACTTC CASSVGASGGAGETQYF
- TRBJ2-2 TRBV6-5 - TGTGCCAGCAGTTACGGGGGCCGGAACACCGGGGAGCTGTTTTTT CASSYGGRNTGELFF
- TRBJ1-1 TRBV6-6 once TGTGCCAGCAGTGTGGATGTAGGGAACACTGAAGCTTTCTTT CASSVDVGNTEAFF
- TRBJ2-1 TRBV7-2 - TGTGCCAGCAGCCCCCACCAGGGCCCTTCGGGGAATGAGCAGTTCTTC CASSPHQGPSGNEQFF
- TRBJ1-1 TRBV7-2 - TGTGCCAGCAGCTTAGTTGCGGGGAACACTGAAGCTTTCTTT CASSLVAGNTEAFF